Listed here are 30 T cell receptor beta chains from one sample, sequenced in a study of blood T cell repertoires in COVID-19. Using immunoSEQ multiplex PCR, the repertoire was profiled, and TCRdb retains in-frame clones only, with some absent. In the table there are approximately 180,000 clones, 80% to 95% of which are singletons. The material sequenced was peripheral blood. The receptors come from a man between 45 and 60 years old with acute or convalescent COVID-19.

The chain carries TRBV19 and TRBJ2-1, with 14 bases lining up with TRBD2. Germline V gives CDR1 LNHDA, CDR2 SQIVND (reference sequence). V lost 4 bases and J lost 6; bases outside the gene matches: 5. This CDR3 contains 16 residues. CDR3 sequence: CASSTRLAGGPNEQFF. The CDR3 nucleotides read TGTGCCAGTAGTACCAGACTAGCGGGAGGGCCCAATGAGCAGTTCTTC.

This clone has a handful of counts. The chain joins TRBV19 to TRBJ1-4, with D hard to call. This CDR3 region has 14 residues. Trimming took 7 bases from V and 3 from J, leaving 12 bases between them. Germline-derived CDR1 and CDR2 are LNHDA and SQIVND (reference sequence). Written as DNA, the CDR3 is TGTGCCAGTAAGGGAGAACAATCTAATGAAAAACTGTTTTTT. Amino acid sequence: CASKGEQSNEKLFF.

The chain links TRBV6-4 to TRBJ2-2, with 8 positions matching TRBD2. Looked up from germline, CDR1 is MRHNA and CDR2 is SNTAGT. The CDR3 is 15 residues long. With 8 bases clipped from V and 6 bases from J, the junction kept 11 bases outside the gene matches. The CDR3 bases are TGTGCCAGCCGCCAGGTCGCGGGAGGTCCCGGGGAGCTGTTTTTT. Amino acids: CASRQVAGGPGELFF.

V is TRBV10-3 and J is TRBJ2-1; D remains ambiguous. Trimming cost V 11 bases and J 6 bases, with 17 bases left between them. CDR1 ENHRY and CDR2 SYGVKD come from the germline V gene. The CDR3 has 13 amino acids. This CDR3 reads CAVSGPRRNEQFF. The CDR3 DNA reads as TGTGCCGTCTCAGGTCCCCGGCGCAATGAGCAGTTCTTC.

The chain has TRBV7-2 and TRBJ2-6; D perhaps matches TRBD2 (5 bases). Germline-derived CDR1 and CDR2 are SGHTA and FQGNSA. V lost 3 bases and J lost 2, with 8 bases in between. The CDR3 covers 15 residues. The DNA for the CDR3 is TGTGCCAGCAGCTTTCGGGAAGCTGGGGCCAACGTCCTGACTTTC. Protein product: CASSFREAGANVLTF.

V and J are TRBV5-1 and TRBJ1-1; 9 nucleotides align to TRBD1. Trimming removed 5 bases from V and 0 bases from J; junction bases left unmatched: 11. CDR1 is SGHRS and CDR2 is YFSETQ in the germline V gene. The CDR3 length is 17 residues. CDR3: CASRTGTGYWMNTEAFF. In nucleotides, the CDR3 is TGCGCCAGCAGAACCGGGACAGGGTATTGGATGAACACTGAAGCTTTCTTT.

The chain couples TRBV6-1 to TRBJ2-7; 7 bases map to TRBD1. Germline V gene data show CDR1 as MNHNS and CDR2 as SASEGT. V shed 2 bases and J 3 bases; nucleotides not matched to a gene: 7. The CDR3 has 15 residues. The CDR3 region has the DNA TGTGCCAGCAGTGAATGGGGGACAGAGTTCTACGAGCAGTACGTC. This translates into CASSEWGTEFYEQYV.

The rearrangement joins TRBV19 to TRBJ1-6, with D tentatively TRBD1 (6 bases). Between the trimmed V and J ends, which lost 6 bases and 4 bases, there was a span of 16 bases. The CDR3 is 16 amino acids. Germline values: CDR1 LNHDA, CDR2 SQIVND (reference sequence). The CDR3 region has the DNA TGTGCCAGTAGGCCACAGGGCGCCCTTTATAATTCACCCCTCCACTTT. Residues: CASRPQGALYNSPLHF.

CDR3 coding DNA: TGTGCCAGCAGCTTAATTACAGGGGGCCCCAAAAACATTCAGTACTTC. It translates to CASSLITGGPKNIQYF. The V gene is TRBV7-9, the J gene TRBJ2-4; TRBD1 aligns across 9 bases. Germline CDR1 and CDR2: SEHNR and FQNEAQ (reference sequence). After removal of 2 bases from V and 2 bases from J, the junction contained 4 bases not matched to a gene. The CDR3 has 16 residues.

The CDR3 loop reads CASSPGTVEAFF. The CDR3 nucleotides read TGTGCCAGCAGCCCAGGGACAGTTGAAGCTTTCTTT. This chain links TRBV5-4 with TRBJ1-1; 7 nucleotides match TRBD1. V lost 4 bases to trimming and J lost 7 bases; unmatched junction nucleotides: 4. The CDR3 is made up of 12 amino acids. CDR1 and CDR2 (germline): SGHNT, YYREEE (reference sequence).

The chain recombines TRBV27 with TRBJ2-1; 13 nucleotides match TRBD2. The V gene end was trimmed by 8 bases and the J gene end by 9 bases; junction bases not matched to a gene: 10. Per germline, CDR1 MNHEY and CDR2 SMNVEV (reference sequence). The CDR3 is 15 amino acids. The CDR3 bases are TGTGCCAGCGGCCCTGGACTAGCGGGAGTGACTGAGCAGTTCTTC. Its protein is CASGPGLAGVTEQFF.

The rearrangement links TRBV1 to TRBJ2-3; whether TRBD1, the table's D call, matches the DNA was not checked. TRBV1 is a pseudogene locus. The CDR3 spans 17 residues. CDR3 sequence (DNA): TGCACCAGCAGCCAACTGTTTTCGGGACAGGGGTCAGATACGCAGTATTTT. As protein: CTSSQLFSGQGSDTQYF.

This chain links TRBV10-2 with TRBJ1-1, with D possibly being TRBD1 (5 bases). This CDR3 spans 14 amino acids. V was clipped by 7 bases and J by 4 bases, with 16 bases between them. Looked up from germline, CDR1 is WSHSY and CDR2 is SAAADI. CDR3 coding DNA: TGCGCCAGCACGCTTTCACAGGACCGCACTGAAGCTTTCTTT. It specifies CASTLSQDRTEAFF.

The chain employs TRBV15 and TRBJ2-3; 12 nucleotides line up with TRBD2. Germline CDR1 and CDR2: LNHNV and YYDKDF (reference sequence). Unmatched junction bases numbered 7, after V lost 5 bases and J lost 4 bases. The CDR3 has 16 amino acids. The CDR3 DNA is TGTGCCACCAGCTCATGGACTAGCGGGAATGCAGATACGCAGTATTTT. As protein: CATSSWTSGNADTQYF.

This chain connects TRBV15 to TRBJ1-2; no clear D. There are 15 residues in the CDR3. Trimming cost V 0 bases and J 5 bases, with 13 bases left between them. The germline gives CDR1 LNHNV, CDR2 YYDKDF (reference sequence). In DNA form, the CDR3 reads TGTGCCACCAGCAGAGATCTGTTGGTTCGGTATGGCTACACCTTC. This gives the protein CATSRDLLVRYGYTF. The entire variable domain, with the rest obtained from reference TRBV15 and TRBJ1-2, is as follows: DAMVIQNPRYQVTQFGKPVTLSCSQTLNHNVMYWYQQKSSQAPKLLFHYYDKDFNNEADTPDNFQSRRPNTSFCFLDIRSPGLGDTAMYLCATSRDLLVRYGYTFGSGTRLTVV.

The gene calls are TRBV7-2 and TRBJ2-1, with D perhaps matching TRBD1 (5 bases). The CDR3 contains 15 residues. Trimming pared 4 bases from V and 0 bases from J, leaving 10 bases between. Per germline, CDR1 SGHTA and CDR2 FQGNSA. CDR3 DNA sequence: TGTGCCAGCAGCTACACAGGTAGCTCCTACAATGAGCAGTTCTTC. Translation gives CASSYTGSSYNEQFF.

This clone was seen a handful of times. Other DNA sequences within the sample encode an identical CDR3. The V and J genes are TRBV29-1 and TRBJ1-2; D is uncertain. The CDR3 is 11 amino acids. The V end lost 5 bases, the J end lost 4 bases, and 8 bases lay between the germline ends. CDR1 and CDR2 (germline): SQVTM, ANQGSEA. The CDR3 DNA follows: TGCAGCGTTCGAGTCGGCTATGGCTACACCTTC. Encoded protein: CSVRVGYGYTF.

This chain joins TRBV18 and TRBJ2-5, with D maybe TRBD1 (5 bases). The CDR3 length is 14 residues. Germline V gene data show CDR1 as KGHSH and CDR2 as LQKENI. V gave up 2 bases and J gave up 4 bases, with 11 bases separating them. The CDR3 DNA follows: TGTGCCAGCTCACCAGGGGCAGGGCGAGAGACCCAGTACTTC. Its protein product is CASSPGAGRETQYF.

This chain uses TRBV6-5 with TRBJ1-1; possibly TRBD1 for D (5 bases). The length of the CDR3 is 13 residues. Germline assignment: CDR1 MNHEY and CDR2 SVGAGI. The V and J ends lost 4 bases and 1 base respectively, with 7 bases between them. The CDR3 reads CASSSTANTEAFF. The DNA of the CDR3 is TGTGCCAGCAGTTCGACAGCGAACACTGAAGCTTTCTTT.

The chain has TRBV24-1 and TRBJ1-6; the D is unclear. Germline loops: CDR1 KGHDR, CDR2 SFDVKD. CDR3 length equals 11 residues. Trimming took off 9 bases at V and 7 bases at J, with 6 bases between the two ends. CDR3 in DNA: TGTGCCACCGGAGCCAATTCACCCCTCCACTTT. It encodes CATGANSPLHF.

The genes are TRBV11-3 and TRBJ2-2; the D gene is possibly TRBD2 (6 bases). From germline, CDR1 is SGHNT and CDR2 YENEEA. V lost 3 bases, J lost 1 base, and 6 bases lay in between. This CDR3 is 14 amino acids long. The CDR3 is CASSFSGNTGELFF. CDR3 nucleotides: TGTGCCAGCAGCTTTAGCGGGAACACCGGGGAGCTGTTTTTT. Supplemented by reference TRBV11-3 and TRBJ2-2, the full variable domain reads EAGVVQSPRYKIIEKKQPVAFWCNPISGHNTLYWYLQNLGQGPELLIRYENEEAVDDSQLPKDRFSAERLKGVDSTLKIQPAELGDSAVYLCASSFSGNTGELFFGEGSRLTVL.

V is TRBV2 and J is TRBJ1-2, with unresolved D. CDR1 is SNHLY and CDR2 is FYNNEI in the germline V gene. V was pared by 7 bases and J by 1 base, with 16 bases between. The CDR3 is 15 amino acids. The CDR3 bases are TGTGCCAGCATGTTAGGGAAAGGACTTAACTATGGCTACACCTTC. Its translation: CASMLGKGLNYGYTF.

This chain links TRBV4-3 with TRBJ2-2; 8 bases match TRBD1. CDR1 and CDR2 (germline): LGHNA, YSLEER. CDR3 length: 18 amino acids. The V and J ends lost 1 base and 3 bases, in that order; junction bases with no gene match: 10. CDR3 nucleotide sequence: TGCGCCAGCAGCCAAGTTTGGACAGGGTCTATGGACACCGGGGAGCTGTTTTTT. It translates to CASSQVWTGSMDTGELFF.

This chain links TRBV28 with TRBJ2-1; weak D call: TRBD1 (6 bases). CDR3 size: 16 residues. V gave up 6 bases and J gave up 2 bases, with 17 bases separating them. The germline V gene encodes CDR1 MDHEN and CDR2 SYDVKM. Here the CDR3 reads CASRSSDSQTYNEQFF. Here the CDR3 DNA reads TGTGCCAGCAGGTCCTCGGACAGTCAGACCTACAATGAGCAGTTCTTC.

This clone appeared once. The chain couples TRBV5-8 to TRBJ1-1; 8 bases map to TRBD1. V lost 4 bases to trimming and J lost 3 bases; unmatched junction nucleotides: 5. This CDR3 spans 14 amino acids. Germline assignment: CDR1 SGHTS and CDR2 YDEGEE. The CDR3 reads CASSTWTGYTEAFF. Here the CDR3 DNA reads TGTGCCAGCAGCACCTGGACAGGGTACACTGAAGCTTTCTTT.

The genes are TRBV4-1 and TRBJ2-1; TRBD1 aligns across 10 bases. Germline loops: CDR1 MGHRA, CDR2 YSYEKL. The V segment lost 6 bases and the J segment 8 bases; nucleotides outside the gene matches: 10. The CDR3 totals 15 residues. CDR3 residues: CASSVRQGALDEQFF. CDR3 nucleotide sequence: TGCGCCAGCAGTGTTAGACAGGGGGCTTTGGATGAGCAGTTCTTC.

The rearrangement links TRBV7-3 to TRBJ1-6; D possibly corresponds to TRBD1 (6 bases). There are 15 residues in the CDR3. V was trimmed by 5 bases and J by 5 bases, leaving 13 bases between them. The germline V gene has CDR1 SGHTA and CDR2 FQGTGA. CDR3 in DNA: TGTGCCAGCAGCCTCGGGACACCTGATAATTCACCCCTCCACTTT. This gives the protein CASSLGTPDNSPLHF.

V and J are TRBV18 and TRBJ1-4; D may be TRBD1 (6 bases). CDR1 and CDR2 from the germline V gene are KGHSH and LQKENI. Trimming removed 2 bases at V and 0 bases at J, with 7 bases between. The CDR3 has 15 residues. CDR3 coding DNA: TGTGCCAGCTCACCAGGGGGCACAACTAATGAAAAACTGTTTTTT. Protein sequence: CASSPGGTTNEKLFF.

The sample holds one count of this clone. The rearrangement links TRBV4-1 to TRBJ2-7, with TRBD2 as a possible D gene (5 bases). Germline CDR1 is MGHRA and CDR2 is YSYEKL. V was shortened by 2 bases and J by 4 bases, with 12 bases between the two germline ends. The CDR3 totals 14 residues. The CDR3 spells CASSQPGLIYEQYF. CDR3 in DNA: TGCGCCAGCAGCCAACCCGGACTGATATACGAGCAGTACTTC.

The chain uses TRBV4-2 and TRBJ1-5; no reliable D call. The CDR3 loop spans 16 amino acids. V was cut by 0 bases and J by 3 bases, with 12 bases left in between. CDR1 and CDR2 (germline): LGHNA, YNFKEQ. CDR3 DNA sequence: TGTGCCAGCAGCCAAGATACGGCGGGAAACAATCAGCCCCAGCATTTT. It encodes CASSQDTAGNNQPQHF.